These 22 T cell receptor beta chains were all obtained from the same sample, sequenced in a study of T-cell memory formation after mild COVID-19. Using its own MiXCR run on the 5' RACE reads, TCRdb lists one record per CDR3 protein. The sample lists roughly 400,000 distinct CDR3 sequences; less than 25% were seen once. Source material: PBMCs or a T cell subset sorted from them (not recorded which). The receptors originated from an adult woman who had mild COVID-19 (a few samples of this study predate the infection). Cell type and time point are not known.

There are a few counts of this clonotype. This chain links TRBV6-5 with TRBJ2-2, with 11 bases identical to TRBD2. Germline assignment: CDR1 MNHEY and CDR2 SVGAGI. Germline trimming cut 5 bases from V and 7 bases from J; bases unmatched to any gene: 6. CDR3 length: 15 amino acids. The CDR3 is CASSLAGGLVGELFF. In DNA form, the CDR3 reads TGTGCCAGCAGTCTAGCGGGGGGCCTGGTCGGGGAGCTGTTTTTT.

This clonotype was counted between two and nine times. The chain employs TRBV4-3 and TRBJ2-6, with 8 bases fitting TRBD1. After removal of 4 bases from V and 2 bases from J, the junction contained 4 bases not matched to a gene. Germline loops: CDR1 LGHNA, CDR2 YSLEER. This CDR3 has 16 residues. This chain's CDR3 is CASSRSGGAGANVLTF. In nucleotides, the CDR3 is TGCGCCAGCAGCCGATCAGGGGGCGCTGGGGCCAACGTCCTGACTTTC.

This chain connects TRBV5-1 to TRBJ1-5, with D maybe TRBD1 (6 bases). CDR3 size: 15 residues. The V gene's germline CDR1 is SGHRS and CDR2 YFSETQ. The V end was cut by 0 bases, the J end by 6 bases, with 13 bases between. In DNA, the CDR3 is TGCGCCAGCAGCTTGGAGGGACTACAGGGTCAGCCCCAGCATTTT. Its protein is CASSLEGLQGQPQHF.

This rearrangement joins TRBV24-1 to TRBJ2-2, with D unclear. Germline V gene data show CDR1 as KGHDR and CDR2 as SFDVKD. The CDR3 sequence is 14 residues long. V was cut by 5 bases and J by 4 bases, with 10 bases left in between. Here the CDR3 reads CATSVRQSTGELFF. CDR3 nucleotide sequence: TGTGCCACCAGTGTAAGGCAGAGCACCGGGGAGCTGTTTTTT.

The DNA for the CDR3 is TGTGCCAGCAGTTACACCCCCTACGAGCAGTACTTC. This gives the protein CASSYTPYEQYF. The chain is built from TRBV6-2 or TRBV6-3 and TRBJ2-7; no definite D call. Trimming cost V 2 bases and J 2 bases, with 4 bases left between them. This CDR3 spans 12 amino acids. Germline assignment: CDR1 MNHEY and CDR2 SVGEGT.

The V call is TRBV7-2, the J call TRBJ2-3; either TRBD1 or TRBD2 may fit D (5 bases each). Germline V gene data show CDR1 as SGHTA and CDR2 as FQGNSA. This CDR3 is built from 15 residues. Trimming removed 1 base from V and 2 bases from J, with 10 bases in between. The CDR3 nucleotides read TGTGCCAGCAGCTTAGTAGGGACCTCCACAGATACGCAGTATTTT. It translates to CASSLVGTSTDTQYF. Combining the CDR3 with reference TRBV7-2 and TRBJ2-3 gives the whole variable domain GAGVSQSPSNKVTEKGKDVELRCDPISGHTALYWYRQSLGQGLEFLIYFQGNSAPDKSGLPSDRFSAERTGGSVSTLTIQRTQQEDSAVYLCASSLVGTSTDTQYFGPGTRLTVL.

The rearrangement joins TRBV5-1 to TRBJ1-1; D gene unclear. Trimming cost V 0 bases and J 6 bases, with 15 bases left between them. This CDR3 is built from 15 residues. The germline CDR1 and CDR2 sequences are SGHRS and YFSETQ. Here the CDR3 reads CASSLDPVGPAEAFF. The DNA of the CDR3 is TGCGCCAGCAGCTTGGATCCGGTGGGTCCGGCTGAAGCTTTCTTT.

In DNA form, the CDR3 reads TGTGCCAGCAGTGATAGGCTAGCGGGAGTCTATGAGCAGTTCTTC. It translates to CASSDRLAGVYEQFF. The V gene is TRBV6-1, the J gene TRBJ2-1; 10 bases agree with TRBD2. Per germline, CDR1 MNHNS and CDR2 SASEGT. The CDR3 spans 15 residues. After removal of 3 bases from V and 8 bases from J, the junction contained 7 bases not matched to a gene.

The rearrangement links TRBV24-1 to TRBJ2-7, with D perhaps matching TRBD2 (5 bases). Deletions cut 1 base from V and 6 bases from J, with 9 bases between. The CDR3 length is 13 residues. The germline gives CDR1 KGHDR, CDR2 SFDVKD. CDR3 in amino acids: CATSDFKGAEQYF. The CDR3 DNA sequence: TGTGCCACCAGTGATTTTAAGGGAGCCGAGCAGTACTTC.

About this clonotype: A read error may produce the germline difference seen at one junction end. The CDR3 is CDSSPGRLGGEQYF. Written as DNA, the CDR3 is TGTGACAGCTCACCGGGTAGGTTAGGTGGCGAGCAGTACTTC. The chain is built from TRBV18 and TRBJ2-7; D is unclear. This CDR3 has 14 residues. CDR1 is KGHSH and CDR2 is LQKENI in the germline V gene.

This clonotype appeared a few times. The rearrangement joins TRBV4-2 to TRBJ1-4; D gene unclear. Germline V gives CDR1 LGHNA, CDR2 YNFKEQ. V shed 0 bases and J shed 8 bases, with 10 bases lying between them. The CDR3 covers 14 residues. For the CDR3, the DNA is TGTGCCAGCAGCCAAGATCCGCGCGGGGAAAAACTGTTTTTT. Amino acids: CASSQDPRGEKLFF.

The CDR3 here is CASTGTGRIRQPQHF. CDR3 nucleotide sequence: TGTGCCAGTACCGGGACAGGGAGGATACGGCAGCCCCAGCATTTT. This chain links TRBV19 with TRBJ1-5, with 9 positions matching TRBD1. The CDR3 loop spans 15 amino acids. Germline CDR1 is LNHDA and CDR2 is SQIVND (reference sequence). The V gene end was trimmed by 7 bases and the J gene end by 7 bases; junction bases not matched to a gene: 11. The full variable domain, its missing parts supplied by reference TRBV19 and TRBJ1-5, is DGGITQSPKYLFRKEGQNVTLSCEQNLNHDAMYWYRQDPGQGLRLIYYSQIVNDFQKGDIAEGYSVSREKKESFPLTVTSAQKNPTAFYLCASTGTGRIRQPQHFGDGTRLSIL.

This clonotype was seen a handful of times. The rearrangement uses TRBV9 and TRBJ2-7; TRBD2 aligns across 7 bases. The V and J ends lost 0 bases and 5 bases, in that order; junction bases with no gene match: 11. The germline V gene encodes CDR1 SGDLS and CDR2 YYNGEE. The CDR3 is 16 amino acids. In DNA, the CDR3 is TGTGCCAGCAGCGTAGGGGGAGGGCCAGCGATCCACGAGCAGTACTTC. Residues: CASSVGGGPAIHEQYF.

This clonotype was detected a few times. The chain couples TRBV25-1 to TRBJ2-7; D not certain. Trimming pared 6 bases from V and 6 bases from J, leaving 12 bases between. Germline CDR1 reads MGHDK; CDR2 reads SYGVNS. The CDR3 is made up of 12 amino acids. The CDR3 reads CASSTGPREQYF. CDR3 nucleotide sequence: TGTGCCAGCAGCACCGGGCCTCGCGAGCAGTACTTC.

The chain has TRBV5-1 and TRBJ1-1, with D uncertain. The CDR3 extends over 15 amino acids. Germline CDR1 and CDR2: SGHRS and YFSETQ. V shed 1 base and J shed 0 bases, with 10 bases lying between them. The CDR3 DNA is TGCGCCAGCAGCTTGAGTGAGGGTCTGAACACTGAAGCTTTCTTT. Amino acids: CASSLSEGLNTEAFF.

The V and J genes are TRBV29-1 and TRBJ2-1, with 11 bases identical to TRBD2. Germline V lookup: CDR1 SQVTM, CDR2 ANQGSEA. The CDR3 spans 15 residues. The DNA of the CDR3 is TGCAGTGTCTCTTCGACTAGCGGGGAATACAATGAGCAGTTCTTC. Encoded protein: CSVSSTSGEYNEQFF.

The J gene is TRBJ2-5, the V gene TRBV6-5, with 8 bases that match TRBD2. From germline, CDR1 is MNHEY and CDR2 SVGAGI. The CDR3 sequence is 15 residues long. V lost 0 bases, J lost 5 bases, and 5 bases stayed unmatched. In nucleotides, the CDR3 is TGTGCCAGCAGTTACTCGCGGGGGGTCCTGGAGACCCAGTACTTC. Protein sequence: CASSYSRGVLETQYF.

On this clonotype: One end of the junction varies from germline; a read error may be responsible. The V gene is TRBV7-7, the J gene TRBJ2-5; no reliable D call. The CDR3 consists of 13 residues. CDR1 and CDR2 (germline): SSHAT, FNYEAQ (reference sequence). CDR3 loop: CASSLDPEETQYF. The DNA of the CDR3 is TGTGCTAGCAGCTTAGACCCAGAAGAGACCCAGTACTTC. Full variable domain (missing parts from reference TRBV7-7 and TRBJ2-5): GAGVSQSPRYKVTKRGQDVTLRCDPISSHATLYWYQQALGQGPEFLTYFNYEAQPDKSGLPSDRFSAERPEGSISTLTIQRTEQRDSAMYRCASSLDPEETQYFGPGTRLLVL.

This clonotype was observed a few times. CDR3 loop: CASSVGGGADTQYF. The CDR3 nucleotides are TGTGCCAGCAGCGTAGGCGGGGGGGCAGATACGCAGTATTTT. The rearrangement joins TRBV9 to TRBJ2-3; 9 nucleotides agree with TRBD2. CDR1 SGDLS and CDR2 YYNGEE come from the germline V gene. The V segment lost 0 bases and the J segment 4 bases; nucleotides outside the gene matches: 0. This CDR3 is built from 14 residues.

The V and J genes are TRBV5-1 and TRBJ2-5; 7 positions match TRBD1. The J segment lost 2 bases and the V segment lost 7 bases, leaving 8 bases of the junction unmatched. The length of the CDR3 is 14 residues. Germline CDR1 SGHRS, CDR2 YFSETQ. CDR3 sequence reads: CASGQVPRQETQYF. CDR3 bases: TGCGCCAGCGGACAGGTCCCGAGGCAAGAGACCCAGTACTTC. Together with reference TRBV5-1 and TRBJ2-5, the CDR3 gives the full variable domain: KAGVTQTPRYLIKTRGQQVTLSCSPISGHRSVSWYQQTPGQGLQFLFEYFSETQRNKGNFPGRFSGRQFSNSRSEMNVSTLELGDSALYLCASGQVPRQETQYFGPGTRLLVL.

The table lists this clonotype with a few counts. The chain links TRBV5-4 to TRBJ2-1, with D possibly matching TRBD1 (5 bases). The V and J ends lost 0 bases and 9 bases respectively, with 13 bases between them. The CDR3 has 14 residues. Germline values: CDR1 SGHNT, CDR2 YYREEE (reference sequence). CDR3 sequence (DNA): TGTGCCAGCAGCTTGGCAGGGTCCGGCGGTGAGCAGTTCTTC. Its protein is CASSLAGSGGEQFF.

As to this clonotype: Germline and junction disagree at one end, which may indicate a read error. The V call is TRBV9, the J call TRBJ2-2, with D possibly matching TRBD1 (6 bases). CDR1 is SGDLS, CDR2 YYNGEE, per germline. The CDR3 has 15 residues. The CDR3 coding sequence is TGTGCCAGCAGCGACGGGACACACAACACCTGGGAGCTGTTTTTT. It encodes CASSDGTHNTWELFF.